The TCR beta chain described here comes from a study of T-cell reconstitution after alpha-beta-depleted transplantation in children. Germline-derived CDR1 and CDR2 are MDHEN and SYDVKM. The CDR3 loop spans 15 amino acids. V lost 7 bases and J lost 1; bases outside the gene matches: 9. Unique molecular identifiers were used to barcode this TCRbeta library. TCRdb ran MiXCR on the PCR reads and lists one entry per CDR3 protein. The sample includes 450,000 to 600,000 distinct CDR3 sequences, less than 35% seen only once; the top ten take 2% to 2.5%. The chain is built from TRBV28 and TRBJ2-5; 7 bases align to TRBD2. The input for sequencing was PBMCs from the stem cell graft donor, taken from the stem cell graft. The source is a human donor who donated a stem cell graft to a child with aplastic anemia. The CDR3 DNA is TGTGCCAGCACCCCTACCGGGAGGTCCCAAGAGACCCAGTACTTC. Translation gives CASTPTGRSQETQYF.